A single sample is the source of the 15 T cell receptor beta chains below, sequenced in a study of cytomegalovirus exposure and HLA in healthy donors. With 60 Vbeta and 13 Jbeta primers, the PCR was carried out. TCRdb's table, derived via immunoSEQ multiplex PCR, lists solely in-frame clones and lacks some. This sample yields 180,000 or so clones, of which 79% are seen a single time; 2% to 2.5% belongs to the top ten. The sample comprised PBMCs. The source of these receptors is a woman between 45 and 65 years old in good health and CMV-seronegative.

Of note for this clone: The junction departs from germline at one end; a sequencing error may be responsible. This sample also contains other DNA sequences that code for the same CDR3. The rearrangement joins TRBV27 to TRBJ1-6; D possibly corresponds to TRBD1 (5 bases). Germline V gene data show CDR1 as MNHEY and CDR2 as SMNVEV (reference sequence). The CDR3 has 14 residues. The CDR3, as DNA: TGTGCCAGCAGCCCAGGGTTATGGAATTCCCCCCTCCACTTT. It codes for CASSPGLWNSPLHF.

V and J are TRBV9 and TRBJ2-1; the D gene is possibly TRBD2 (6 bases). The CDR3 runs to 14 residues. V was shortened by 1 base and J by 7 bases, with 12 bases between the two germline ends. In germline, CDR1 is SGDLS, CDR2 YYNGEE. The CDR3 region is CASSVSLRGNEQFF. The CDR3 DNA reads as TGTGCCAGCAGCGTATCCCTCCGGGGGAATGAGCAGTTCTTC.

The V gene is TRBV27, the J gene TRBJ2-3, with 10 bases lining up with TRBD2. From germline, CDR1 is MNHEY and CDR2 SMNVEV (reference sequence). Losses at the gene ends were 3 bases for V and 1 base for J; bases not matched to a gene: 1. The CDR3 has 15 amino acids. The CDR3 coding sequence is TGTGCCAGCAGTTTGAGCGGGAGGGGCACAGATACGCAGTATTTT. It specifies CASSLSGRGTDTQYF.

Note on this clone: One end of the junction does not line up with germline, which may come from a read error. The rearrangement uses TRBV28 and TRBJ2-1; possible D gene TRBD2, 6 bases. The germline CDR1 and CDR2 sequences are MDHEN and SYDVKM. The CDR3 loop spans 14 amino acids. Here the CDR3 DNA reads TGTGCCAGCAGTTCGCGGGACTCCCACAATGAGCAGTTCTTC. This codes for CASSSRDSHNEQFF.

The gene calls are TRBV7-9 and TRBJ2-7, with TRBD2 identical over 8 bases. V lost 0 bases and J lost 3; bases outside the gene matches: 7. The germline V gene has CDR1 SEHNR and CDR2 FQNEAQ (reference sequence). The CDR3 spans 16 residues. As DNA, the CDR3 is TGTGCCAGCAGCTTAGCTAGCGGGGCCCGACGCTACGAGCAGTACTTC. Encoded protein: CASSLASGARRYEQYF.

This chain uses TRBV29-1 with TRBJ1-1; D is unresolved. The CDR3 consists of 10 residues. The germline CDR1 and CDR2 sequences are SQVTM and ANQGSEA. The V end lost 4 bases, the J end lost 5 bases, and 5 bases lay between the germline ends. The CDR3 nucleotides are TGCAGCGTTGCGAGGACTGAAGCTTTCTTT. Its translation: CSVARTEAFF.

The chain has TRBV5-1 and TRBJ1-1; 8 bases map to TRBD1. V gave up 4 bases and J gave up 1 base; unmatched junction bases: 9. This CDR3 is built from 16 residues. Germline lookup yields CDR1 SGHRS and CDR2 YFSETQ. The CDR3 nucleotides read TGCGCCAGCAGCCCCGGACAGGGTGAGTGGAACACTGAAGCTTTCTTT. This gives the protein CASSPGQGEWNTEAFF.

Of note for this clone: One junction end does not reproduce the germline sequence, and a read error may be involved. The chain joins TRBV7-9 to TRBJ2-7; D uncertain. This CDR3 spans 14 amino acids. Germline lookup yields CDR1 SEHNR and CDR2 FQNEAQ (reference sequence). The CDR3 nucleotides are TGTTCCAGCAGCTTAGCTCTACCCCCCTACGAGCAGTACTTC. It encodes CSSSLALPPYEQYF.

This chain links TRBV19 with TRBJ1-6; D possibly corresponds to TRBD1 (5 bases). The CDR3 spans 14 residues. Germline-derived CDR1 and CDR2 are LNHDA and SQIVND (reference sequence). V was cut by 6 bases and J by 5 bases, with 11 bases left in between. Here the CDR3 DNA reads TGTGCCAGTAGGCCTGGGGGGGATAATTCACCCCTCCACTTT. It is translated as CASRPGGDNSPLHF.

The chain recombines TRBV7-9 with TRBJ2-7; the match to TRBD2 covers 8 bases. J lost 6 bases, V lost 5 bases, and 15 bases had no gene match. This CDR3 contains 16 residues. Germline V CDR1 and CDR2: SEHNR, FQNEAQ (reference sequence). The CDR3 DNA is TGTGCCAGCAGCCCCCGGACCGGGACTAGGCTTAGCGAGCAGTACTTC. Translated, it gives CASSPRTGTRLSEQYF.

The V call is TRBV6-1, the J call TRBJ1-4, with D possibly TRBD1 on 5 matching bases. Trimming took off 0 bases at V and 0 bases at J, with 5 bases between the two ends. The CDR3 runs to 15 residues. Looked up from germline, CDR1 is MNHNS and CDR2 is SASEGT. CDR3 region: CASSEAGPTNEKLFF. CDR3 DNA sequence: TGTGCCAGCAGTGAAGCGGGGCCAACTAATGAAAAACTGTTTTTT.

This clone was detected once. The gene calls are TRBV15 and TRBJ1-6; 9 nucleotides line up with TRBD1. With V trimmed by 3 bases and J by 10 bases, 10 bases remained unmatched. Germline V gives CDR1 LNHNV, CDR2 YYDKDF (reference sequence). The CDR3 runs to 16 residues. CDR3 sequence: CATSSLGQGLGSPLHF. CDR3 sequence (DNA): TGTGCCACCAGCAGCTTGGGACAGGGCCTAGGATCACCCCTCCACTTT.

The gene calls are TRBV30 and TRBJ1-4; D is undetermined. Germline V lookup: CDR1 GTSNPN, CDR2 SVGIG (reference sequence). The CDR3 sequence is 15 residues long. V gave up 0 bases and J gave up 8 bases, with 16 bases separating them. CDR3 sequence: CAWSVPSGSGEKLFF. CDR3 sequence (DNA): TGTGCCTGGAGTGTACCCTCTGGGAGCGGGGAAAAACTGTTTTTT.

The genes are TRBV9 and TRBJ1-4, with TRBD1 matching over 7 bases. Germline V gene lookup returns CDR1 SGDLS and CDR2 YYNGEE. The J segment lost 7 bases and the V segment lost 4 bases, leaving 10 bases of the junction unmatched. CDR3 length: 15 amino acids. CDR3 nucleotides: TGTGCCAGCAGCCAATCGACAGGGAGAGGTGAAAAACTGTTTTTT. It is translated as CASSQSTGRGEKLFF.

This clone showed up just a few times. The chain recombines TRBV4-3 with TRBJ2-4; 8 bases are shared with TRBD1. V dropped 3 bases and J dropped 3; count of bases not matched to a gene: 25. The germline V gene encodes CDR1 LGHNA and CDR2 YSLEER. The CDR3 spans 22 residues. CDR3 DNA sequence: TGCGCCAGCAGCCAGAATTACGGGACAGGCCTTGGCGCTTCCTTAGACAAAAACATTCAGTACTTC. Translated: CASSQNYGTGLGASLDKNIQYF.